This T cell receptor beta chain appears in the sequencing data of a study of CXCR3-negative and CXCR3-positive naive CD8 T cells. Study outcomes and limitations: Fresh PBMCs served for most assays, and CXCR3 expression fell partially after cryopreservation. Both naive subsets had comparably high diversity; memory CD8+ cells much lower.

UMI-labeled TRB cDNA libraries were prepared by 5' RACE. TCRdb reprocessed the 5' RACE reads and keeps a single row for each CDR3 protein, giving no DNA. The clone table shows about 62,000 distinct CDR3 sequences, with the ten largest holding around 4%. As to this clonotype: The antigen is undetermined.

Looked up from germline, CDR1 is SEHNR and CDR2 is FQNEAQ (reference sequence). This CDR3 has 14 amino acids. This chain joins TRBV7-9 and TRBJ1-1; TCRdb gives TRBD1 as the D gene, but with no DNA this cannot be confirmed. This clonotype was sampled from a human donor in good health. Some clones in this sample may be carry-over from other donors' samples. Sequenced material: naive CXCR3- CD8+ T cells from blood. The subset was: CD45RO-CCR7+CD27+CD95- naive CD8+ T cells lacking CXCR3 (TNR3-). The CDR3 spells CASSFLDRVEEAFF. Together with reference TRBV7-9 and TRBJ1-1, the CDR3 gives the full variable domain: DTGVSQNPRHKITKRGQNVTFRCDPISEHNRLYWYRQTLGQGPEFLTYFQNEAQLEKSRLLSDRFSAERPKGSFSTLEIQRTEQGDSAMYLCASSFLDRVEEAFFGQGTRLTVV.